Presented here are 29 T cell receptor beta chains from one specimen sequenced in a study of pediatric ulcerative colitis. The assay was immunoSEQ multiplex PCR, and TCRdb's table has in-frame clones only and misses some. Found here are around 13,000 clones, 60% to 80% of them singletons; the top ten hold roughly 4.5%. During colonoscopy, one to two rectal pinch biopsies were collected. Sequenced material: gut tissue. The receptors come from a boy younger than 18 who was a control in a study of pediatric ulcerative colitis.

The chain is built from TRBV5-1 and TRBJ2-3, with 13 nucleotides matching TRBD2. Trimming took 0 bases from V and 6 from J; bases not matched to a gene: 7. From germline, CDR1 is SGHRS and CDR2 YFSETQ. The CDR3 spans 17 residues. The CDR3 is CASSLVTGTSGTDTQYF. DNA for the CDR3: TGCGCCAGCAGCTTGGTAACAGGGACTAGCGGGACCGATACGCAGTATTTT.

CDR3 sequence reads: CASTPTGRTEAFF. CDR3 in DNA: TGTGCCAGTACGCCGACAGGGAGGACTGAAGCTTTCTTT. This chain connects TRBV19 to TRBJ1-1; 7 positions match TRBD1. The length of the CDR3 is 13 residues. Germline values: CDR1 LNHDA, CDR2 SQIVND (reference sequence). V shed 7 bases and J 5 bases; nucleotides not matched to a gene: 7.

The rearrangement uses TRBV12-5 and TRBJ2-3, with D possibly being TRBD2 (6 bases). Germline V gene sequence: CDR1 LGHNT, CDR2 FRNRAP. This CDR3 region has 16 residues. The ends were cut back, 4 bases at V and 3 bases at J, with 17 bases in the middle. The CDR3 protein is CASGSPLGSVTDTQYF. The CDR3 DNA sequence: TGTGCTAGTGGTTCCCCCCTCGGGAGCGTAACAGATACGCAGTATTTT.

In its sample, this clone was seen a few times. The chain is built from TRBV19 and TRBJ2-3; D ambiguous. This CDR3 spans 15 amino acids. CDR1 is LNHDA, CDR2 SQIVND, per germline (reference sequence). The V gene lost 9 bases and the J gene lost 0 bases, with 16 bases spanning the gap. The CDR3 sequence is CASRTEHTSTDTQYF. For the CDR3, the DNA is TGTGCCAGCAGGACGGAACATACTAGCACAGATACGCAGTATTTT.

The chain recombines TRBV11-3 with TRBJ2-1; TRBD2 is a possible D gene (5 bases). The CDR3 covers 14 residues. The V and J ends lost 5 bases and 7 bases respectively, with 15 bases between them. Looked up from germline, CDR1 is SGHNT and CDR2 is YENEEA. The CDR3 region has the DNA TGTGCCAGCAGCACCTTAGCGAGTTCGAATGAGCAGTTCTTC. As protein: CASSTLASSNEQFF.

The rearrangement joins TRBV6-6 to TRBJ1-1; a weak D match, TRBD1 (6 bases). Germline V CDR1 and CDR2: MNHNY, SVGAGI (reference sequence). The CDR3 covers 14 residues. The V gene lost 6 bases and the J gene lost 0 bases, with 11 bases spanning the gap. This chain's CDR3 is CASSQGHLNTEAFF. The CDR3 DNA follows: TGTGCCAGCAGCCAGGGGCATTTGAACACTGAAGCTTTCTTT.

V gene TRBV11-1 combines with J gene TRBJ2-3, with D perhaps given as TRBD1 or TRBD2 (5 bases each). The V end lost 5 bases, the J end lost 1 base, and 13 bases lay between the germline ends. This CDR3 has 15 residues. The V gene's germline CDR1 is SGHAT and CDR2 FQDESV (reference sequence). The CDR3 sequence: CASSPPGAGTDTQYF. For the CDR3, the DNA is TGTGCCAGCAGCCCTCCCGGGGCGGGCACAGATACGCAGTATTTT.

J is TRBJ2-3 and V is TRBV7-2; unclear D gene. The germline V and J ends were trimmed by 6 bases and 6 bases, with 10 bases remaining between them. The CDR3 contains 12 residues. From germline, CDR1 is SGHTA and CDR2 FQGNSA. The CDR3 loop is CASSPQTDTQYF. CDR3 nucleotides: TGTGCCAGCAGTCCGCAGACCGATACGCAGTATTTT.

The rearrangement uses TRBV4-2 and TRBJ1-1; 11 bases match TRBD1. The germline CDR1 and CDR2 sequences are LGHNA and YNFKEQ. The J segment lost 4 bases and the V segment lost 0 bases, leaving 4 bases of the junction unmatched. This CDR3 contains 16 residues. The CDR3 sequence is CASSQDPGTGGTEAFF. Here the CDR3 DNA reads TGTGCCAGCAGCCAAGATCCCGGGACAGGGGGCACTGAAGCTTTCTTT.

This clone was recorded a few times. This chain links TRBV30 with TRBJ1-2; D call uncertain. The CDR3 runs 13 residues. V lost 0 bases and J lost 4, with 9 bases in between. Germline lookup yields CDR1 GTSNPN and CDR2 SVGIG (reference sequence). The CDR3: CAWSVFGGYGYTF. The CDR3 DNA sequence: TGTGCCTGGAGTGTATTTGGTGGCTATGGCTACACCTTC.

The chain joins TRBV18 to TRBJ1-2, with unresolved D. The germline gives CDR1 KGHSH, CDR2 LQKENI. The CDR3 is made up of 12 amino acids. Trimming left V 2 bases short and J 8 bases short, with 9 bases between. CDR3 loop: CASSPRAGGYTF. CDR3 in DNA: TGTGCCAGCTCACCAAGAGCAGGCGGCTACACCTTC.

The chain combines TRBV5-6 with TRBJ1-1; D is perhaps TRBD1 (6 bases). CDR1 is SGHDT, CDR2 YYEEEE, per germline. The CDR3 has 15 residues. Trimming removed 0 bases from V and 0 bases from J, with 9 bases in between. Written as DNA, the CDR3 is TGTGCCAGCAGCTTGGGTTACAGGGTGAACACTGAAGCTTTCTTT. It specifies CASSLGYRVNTEAFF.

The chain recombines TRBV19 with TRBJ2-5; 8 bases align to TRBD2. CDR3 length: 19 amino acids. Germline V gives CDR1 LNHDA, CDR2 SQIVND (reference sequence). Unmatched junction bases numbered 18, after V lost 3 bases and J lost 3 bases. CDR3: CASSIGPGLELIEKETQYF. In DNA form, the CDR3 reads TGTGCCAGTAGTATTGGGCCGGGACTAGAACTAATCGAAAAAGAGACCCAGTACTTC. The variable domain in full, with the rest retrieved from reference TRBV19 and TRBJ2-5, is DGGITQSPKYLFRKEGQNVTLSCEQNLNHDAMYWYRQDPGQGLRLIYYSQIVNDFQKGDIAEGYSVSREKKESFPLTVTSAQKNPTAFYLCASSIGPGLELIEKETQYFGPGTRLLVL.

J is TRBJ1-2 and V is TRBV7-9, with TRBD1 matching 10 bases. CDR1 is SEHNR, CDR2 FQNEAQ, per germline (reference sequence). This CDR3 has 15 residues. V lost 5 bases to trimming and J lost 7 bases; unmatched junction nucleotides: 10. As DNA, the CDR3 is TGTGCCAGCAGCCCCCCCTGGGGACAGGGGCTTGGCTACACCTTC. Protein product: CASSPPWGQGLGYTF.

With regard to this clone: A junction end diverges from the germline sequence, so it may reflect a read error. V and J are TRBV13 and TRBJ2-1; D may correspond to TRBD1 or TRBD2 (5 bases each). CDR1 and CDR2 from the germline V gene are PRHDT and FYEKMQ (reference sequence). CDR3 length: 11 amino acids. Written as DNA, the CDR3 is TGTGCCAGCAATGCGGGCAGGGCCACGATCTTC. Its protein product is CASNAGRATIF.

The chain combines TRBV6-6 with TRBJ1-2; a weak D match, TRBD1 (5 bases). Germline loops: CDR1 MNHNY, CDR2 SVGAGI (reference sequence). Between the trimmed V and J ends, which lost 9 bases and 3 bases, there was a span of 14 bases. The CDR3 extends over 13 amino acids. CDR3 bases: TGTGCCAGTGACCTTCAGGGACACTATGGCTACACCTTC. Its translation is CASDLQGHYGYTF.

The chain carries TRBV6-5 and TRBJ2-7; 10 bases are a match to TRBD2. The CDR3 loop spans 14 amino acids. Looked up from germline, CDR1 is MNHEY and CDR2 is SVGAGI. V shed 6 bases, J shed 0 bases, and the junction held 2 bases outside the gene matches. The CDR3 reads CASRTSGTSYEQYF. The CDR3 DNA reads as TGTGCCAGCAGAACTAGCGGGACCTCCTACGAGCAGTACTTC.

The V and J genes are TRBV5-6 and TRBJ1-1; 11 bases are shared with TRBD1. There are 16 residues in the CDR3. The germline V gene encodes CDR1 SGHDT and CDR2 YYEEEE. V lost 4 bases to trimming and J lost 0 bases; unmatched junction nucleotides: 5. CDR3 sequence: CASSPGQGAMNTEAFF. DNA for the CDR3: TGTGCCAGCAGCCCCGGACAGGGGGCCATGAACACTGAAGCTTTCTTT.

The J gene is TRBJ2-1, the V gene TRBV11-3; 8 bases match TRBD2. Looked up from germline, CDR1 is SGHNT and CDR2 is YENEEA. The CDR3 runs to 14 residues. Germline trimming cut 8 bases from V and 0 bases from J; bases unmatched to any gene: 3. CDR3 residues: CASQSGSSYNEQFF. Here the CDR3 DNA reads TGTGCCAGCCAGAGCGGGAGCTCCTACAATGAGCAGTTCTTC.

V and J are TRBV28 and TRBJ1-5, with D perhaps matching TRBD1 (5 bases). Germline V gives CDR1 MDHEN, CDR2 SYDVKM. The V end was cut by 7 bases, the J end by 2 bases, with 15 bases between. The CDR3 extends over 15 amino acids. The CDR3 DNA reads as TGTGCCAGCATCGGGGCCACCCGGGGCAATCAGCCCCAGCATTTT. Amino acid sequence: CASIGATRGNQPQHF.

A remark on this clone: Other DNA variants within this sample encode the same CDR3. This chain links TRBV11-3 with TRBJ2-3; D tentatively fits TRBD1 or TRBD2 (7 bases each). Trimming removed 1 base at V and 3 bases at J, with 11 bases between. This CDR3 region has 15 residues. Germline V gives CDR1 SGHNT, CDR2 YENEEA. The CDR3 DNA follows: TGTGCCAGCAGCTTAGGCCAGGGGGGGACAGATACGCAGTATTTT. Translation: CASSLGQGGTDTQYF.

The rearrangement links TRBV28 to TRBJ1-5; 9 bases line up with TRBD1. Trimming cost V 6 bases and J 4 bases; bases outside gene matches: 4. This CDR3 spans 14 amino acids. Per the germline V gene, CDR1 is MDHEN and CDR2 is SYDVKM. The CDR3 loop is CASSRDRANQPQHF. In nucleotides, the CDR3 is TGTGCCAGCAGCCGGGACAGGGCAAATCAGCCCCAGCATTTT.

The rearrangement uses TRBV19 and TRBJ2-1; 10 nucleotides match TRBD2. CDR3 size: 13 residues. The junction had 6 bases not matched to a gene; V was cut back by 9 bases and J by 7 bases. Germline values: CDR1 LNHDA, CDR2 SQIVND (reference sequence). The CDR3 region has the DNA TGTGCCAGCCAGGGACTAGCGCGGAATGAGCAGTTCTTC. Its translation: CASQGLARNEQFF.

The genes are TRBV28 and TRBJ2-3; D remains unclear. With 3 bases removed from V and 0 bases from J, the gap between germline ends came to 7 bases. CDR3 size: 14 residues. Germline V CDR1 and CDR2: MDHEN, SYDVKM. The CDR3 DNA sequence: TGTGCCAGCAGTTTCAAACCTAGCACAGATACGCAGTATTTT. It yields the protein CASSFKPSTDTQYF.

The chain employs TRBV5-4 and TRBJ2-5; 7 nucleotides line up with TRBD1. Trimming removed 4 bases from V and 2 bases from J; junction bases left unmatched: 5. Germline values: CDR1 SGHNT, CDR2 YYREEE (reference sequence). The CDR3 is 14 amino acids. The CDR3: CASSKGQDQETQYF. The CDR3 nucleotides read TGTGCCAGCAGCAAAGGACAGGATCAAGAGACCCAGTACTTC.

The chain carries TRBV15 and TRBJ1-3; 7 nucleotides match TRBD1. Trimming took 0 bases from V and 9 from J; bases not matched to a gene: 8. The CDR3 length is 15 residues. In germline, CDR1 is LNHNV, CDR2 YYDKDF (reference sequence). CDR3: CATSREIDRAATIYF. For the CDR3, the DNA is TGTGCCACCAGCAGAGAAATCGACAGGGCGGCCACCATATATTTT.

This clone was picked up one time. The rearrangement joins TRBV6-1 to TRBJ2-7, with TRBD2 matching 7 bases. The CDR3 spans 15 residues. CDR1 and CDR2 (germline): MNHNS, SASEGT. V shed 2 bases and J 4 bases; nucleotides not matched to a gene: 8. This CDR3 reads CASSEIQVGGYEQYV. The CDR3 nucleotides read TGTGCCAGCAGTGAAATACAGGTCGGGGGGTACGAGCAGTACGTC.

The chain carries TRBV14 and TRBJ1-1, with TRBD1 matching over 7 bases. The CDR3 runs 15 residues. V lost 4 bases to trimming and J lost 4 bases; unmatched junction nucleotides: 9. The germline V gene encodes CDR1 SGHDN and CDR2 FVKESK. This chain's CDR3 is CASSPGGGLGTEAFF. CDR3 nucleotides: TGTGCCAGCAGCCCCGGAGGGGGCCTCGGCACTGAAGCTTTCTTT.

The gene calls are TRBV6-5 and TRBJ2-3; TRBD2 agrees at 13 bases. Germline V gives CDR1 MNHEY, CDR2 SVGAGI. V trimming: 6 bases; J trimming: 10 bases; junction bases outside the gene matches: 7. CDR3 length equals 14 residues. CDR3 sequence: CASSFGLAGESQYF. In DNA, the CDR3 is TGTGCCAGCAGCTTCGGACTAGCGGGGGAATCGCAGTATTTT.